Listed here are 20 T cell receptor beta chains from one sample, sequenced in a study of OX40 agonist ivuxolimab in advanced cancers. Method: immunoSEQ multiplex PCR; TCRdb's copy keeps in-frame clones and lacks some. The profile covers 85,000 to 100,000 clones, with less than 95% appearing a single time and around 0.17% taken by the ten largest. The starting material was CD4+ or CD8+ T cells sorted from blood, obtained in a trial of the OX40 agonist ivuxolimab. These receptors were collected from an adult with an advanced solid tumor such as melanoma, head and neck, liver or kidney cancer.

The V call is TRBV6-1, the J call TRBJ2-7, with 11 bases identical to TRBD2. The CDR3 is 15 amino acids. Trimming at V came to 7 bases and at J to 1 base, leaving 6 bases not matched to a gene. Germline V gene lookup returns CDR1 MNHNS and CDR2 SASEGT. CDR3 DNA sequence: TGTGCCAGCATCGAACTAGCGGGAGTATCCTACGAGCAGTACTTC. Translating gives CASIELAGVSYEQYF.

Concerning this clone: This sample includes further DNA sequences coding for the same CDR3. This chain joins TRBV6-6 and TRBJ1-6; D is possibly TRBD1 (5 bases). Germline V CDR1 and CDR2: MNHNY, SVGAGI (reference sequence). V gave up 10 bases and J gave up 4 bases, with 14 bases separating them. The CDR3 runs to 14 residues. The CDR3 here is CATGQSTYNSPLHF. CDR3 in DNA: TGTGCCACAGGGCAGAGCACGTATAATTCACCCCTCCACTTT.

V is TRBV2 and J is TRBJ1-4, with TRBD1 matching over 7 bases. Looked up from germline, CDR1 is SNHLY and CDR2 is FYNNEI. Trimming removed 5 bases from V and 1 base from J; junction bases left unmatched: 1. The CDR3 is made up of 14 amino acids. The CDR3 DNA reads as TGTGCCAGCAGTTGGGACAGAACTAATGAAAAACTGTTTTTT. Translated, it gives CASSWDRTNEKLFF.

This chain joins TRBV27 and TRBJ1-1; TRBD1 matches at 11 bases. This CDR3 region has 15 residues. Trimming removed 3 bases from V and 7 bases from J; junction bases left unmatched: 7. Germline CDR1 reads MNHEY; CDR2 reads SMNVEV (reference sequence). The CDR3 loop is CASSFSGQGEVEAFF. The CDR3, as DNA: TGTGCCAGCAGTTTCTCGGGACAGGGGGAGGTTGAAGCTTTCTTT.

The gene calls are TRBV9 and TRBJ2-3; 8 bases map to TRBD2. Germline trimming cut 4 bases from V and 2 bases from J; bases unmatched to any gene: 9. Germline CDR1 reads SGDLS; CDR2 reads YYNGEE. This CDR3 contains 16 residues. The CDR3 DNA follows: TGTGCCAGCAGCCCCCGCGGGGGGCAGCCCACAGATACGCAGTATTTT. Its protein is CASSPRGGQPTDTQYF.

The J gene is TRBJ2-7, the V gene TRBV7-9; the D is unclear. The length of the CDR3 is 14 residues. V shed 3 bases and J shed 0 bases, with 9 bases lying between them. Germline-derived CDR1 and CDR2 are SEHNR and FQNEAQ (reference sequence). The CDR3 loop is CASSFGRGSYEQYF. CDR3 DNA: TGTGCCAGCAGCTTCGGGCGCGGCTCCTACGAGCAGTACTTC. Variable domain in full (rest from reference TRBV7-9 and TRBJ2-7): DTGVSQNPRHKITKRGQNVTFRCDPISEHNRLYWYRQTLGQGPEFLTYFQNEAQLEKSRLLSDRFSAERPKGSFSTLEIQRTEQGDSAMYLCASSFGRGSYEQYFGPGTRLTVT.

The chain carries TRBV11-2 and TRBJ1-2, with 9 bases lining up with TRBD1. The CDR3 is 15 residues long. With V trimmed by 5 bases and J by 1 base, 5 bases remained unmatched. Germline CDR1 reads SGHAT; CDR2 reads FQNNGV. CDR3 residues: CASSPGQGINYGYTF. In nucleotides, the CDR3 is TGTGCCAGCAGCCCGGGACAGGGCATTAACTATGGCTACACCTTC. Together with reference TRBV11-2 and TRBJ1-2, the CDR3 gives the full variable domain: EAGVAQSPRYKIIEKRQSVAFWCNPISGHATLYWYQQILGQGPKLLIQFQNNGVVDDSQLPKDRFSAERLKGVDSTLKIQPAKLEDSAVYLCASSPGQGINYGYTFGSGTRLTVV.

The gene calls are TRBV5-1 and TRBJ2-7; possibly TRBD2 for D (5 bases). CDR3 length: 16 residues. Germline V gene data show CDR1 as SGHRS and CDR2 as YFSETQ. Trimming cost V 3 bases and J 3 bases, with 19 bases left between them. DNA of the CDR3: TGCGCCAGCAGCTCCCCGAATTGGACTGAAGACTACGAGCAGTACTTC. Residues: CASSSPNWTEDYEQYF.

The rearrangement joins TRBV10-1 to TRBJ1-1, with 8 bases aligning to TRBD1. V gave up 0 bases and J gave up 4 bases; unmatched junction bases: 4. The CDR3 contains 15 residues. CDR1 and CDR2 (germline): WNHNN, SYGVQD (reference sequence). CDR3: CASSESGRGPTEAFF. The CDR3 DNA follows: TGCGCCAGCAGTGAGTCTGGCAGGGGGCCCACTGAAGCTTTCTTT.

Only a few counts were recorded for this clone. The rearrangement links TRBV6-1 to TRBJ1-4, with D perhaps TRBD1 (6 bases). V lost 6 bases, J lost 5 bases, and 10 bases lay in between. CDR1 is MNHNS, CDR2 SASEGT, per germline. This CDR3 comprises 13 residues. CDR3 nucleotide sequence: TGTGCCAGCAGGGGAACAGGGAATGAAAAACTGTTTTTT. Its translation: CASRGTGNEKLFF.

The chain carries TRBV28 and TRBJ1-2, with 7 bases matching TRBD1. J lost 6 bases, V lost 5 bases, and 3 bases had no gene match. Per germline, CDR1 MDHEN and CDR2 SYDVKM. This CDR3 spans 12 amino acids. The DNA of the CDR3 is TGTGCCAGCAGTAACCAGGGGGATGGCTACACCTTC. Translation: CASSNQGDGYTF.

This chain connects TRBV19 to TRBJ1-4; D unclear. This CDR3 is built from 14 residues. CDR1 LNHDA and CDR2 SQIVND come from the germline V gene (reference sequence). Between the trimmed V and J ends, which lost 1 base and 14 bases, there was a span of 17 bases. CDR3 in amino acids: CASSIGSAGRSLFF. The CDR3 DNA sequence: TGTGCCAGTAGTATAGGGAGCGCCGGACGGAGTCTGTTTTTT.

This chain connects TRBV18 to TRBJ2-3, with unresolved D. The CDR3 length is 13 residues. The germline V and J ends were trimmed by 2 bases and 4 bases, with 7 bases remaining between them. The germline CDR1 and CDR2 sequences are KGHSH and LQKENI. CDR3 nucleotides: TGTGCCAGCTCACCAGGTTTCGCAGATACGCAGTATTTT. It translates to CASSPGFADTQYF.

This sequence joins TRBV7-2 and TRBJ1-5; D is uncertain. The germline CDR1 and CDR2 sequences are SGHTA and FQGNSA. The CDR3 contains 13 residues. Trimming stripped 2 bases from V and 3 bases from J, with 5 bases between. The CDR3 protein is CASSLSNNQPQHF. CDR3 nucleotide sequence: TGTGCCAGCAGCTTATCCAACAATCAGCCCCAGCATTTT.

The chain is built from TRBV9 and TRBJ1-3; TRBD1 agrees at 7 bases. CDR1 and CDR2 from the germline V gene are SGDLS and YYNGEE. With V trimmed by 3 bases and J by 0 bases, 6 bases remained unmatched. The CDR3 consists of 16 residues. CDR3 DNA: TGTGCCAGCAGCGAAAGGGGGGACAGCTCTGGAAACACCATATATTTT. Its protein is CASSERGDSSGNTIYF.

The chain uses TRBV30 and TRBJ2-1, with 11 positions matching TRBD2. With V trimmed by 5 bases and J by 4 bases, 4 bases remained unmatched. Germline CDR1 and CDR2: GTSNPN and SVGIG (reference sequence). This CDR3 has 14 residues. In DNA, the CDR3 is TGTGCCTGGGGGACTAGCGGATTATACAATGAGCAGTTCTTC. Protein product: CAWGTSGLYNEQFF. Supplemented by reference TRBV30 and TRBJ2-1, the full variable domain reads SQTIHQWPATLVQPVGSPLSLECTVEGTSNPNLYWYRQAAGRGLQLLFYSVGIGQISSEVPQNLSASRPQDRQFILSSKKLLLSDSGFYLCAWGTSGLYNEQFFGPGTRLTVL.

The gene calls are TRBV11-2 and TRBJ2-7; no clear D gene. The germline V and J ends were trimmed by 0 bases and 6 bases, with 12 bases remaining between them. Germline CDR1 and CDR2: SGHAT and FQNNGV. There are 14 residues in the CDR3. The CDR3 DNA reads TGTGCCAGCAGCTTAGAGCTAGTGCGGTCCGAGCAGTACTTC. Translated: CASSLELVRSEQYF.

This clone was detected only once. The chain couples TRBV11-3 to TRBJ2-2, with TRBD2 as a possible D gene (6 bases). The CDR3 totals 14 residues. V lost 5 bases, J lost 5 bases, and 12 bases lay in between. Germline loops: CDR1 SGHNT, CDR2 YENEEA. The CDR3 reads CASSPHAGTGELFF. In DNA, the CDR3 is TGTGCCAGCAGCCCCCATGCGGGGACCGGGGAGCTGTTTTTT.

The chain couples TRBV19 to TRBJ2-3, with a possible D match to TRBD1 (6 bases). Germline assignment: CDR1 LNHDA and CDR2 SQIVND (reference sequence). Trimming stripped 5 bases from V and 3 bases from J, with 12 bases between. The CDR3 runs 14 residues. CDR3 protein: CASSVTGPTDTQYF. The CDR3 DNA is TGTGCCAGTAGTGTGACAGGTCCTACAGATACGCAGTATTTT.

CDR3 nucleotides: TGTGCCAGCAGTGGCAAGATCTATAATGAAAAACTGTTTTTT. Its protein product is CASSGKIYNEKLFF. The V and J genes are TRBV25-1 and TRBJ1-4; D remains ambiguous. Trimming stripped 4 bases from V and 4 bases from J, with 10 bases between. The CDR3 is 14 amino acids. CDR1 is MGHDK and CDR2 is SYGVNS in the germline V gene.